These 26 T cell receptor beta chains came from one sample sequenced in a study of technical replicates of blood from a handful of donors. TCRdb's copy holds only in-frame clones and misses some; the assay was immunoSEQ multiplex PCR. The sample includes about 88,000 clones, approximately 94% of them seen just once. Sequenced: T cells isolated from PBMCs. The receptor set was obtained from a human donor in good health.

The J gene is TRBJ2-1, the V gene TRBV7-2, with TRBD2 as a possible D gene (6 bases). Trimming pared 2 bases from V and 9 bases from J, leaving 14 bases between. This CDR3 contains 14 residues. From germline, CDR1 is SGHTA and CDR2 FQGNSA. The CDR3 protein is CASSLPGETIEQFF. The CDR3 DNA sequence: TGTGCCAGCAGCTTACCGGGGGAGACTATTGAGCAGTTCTTC.

The V gene is TRBV4-1, the J gene TRBJ2-5; D unresolved. The CDR3 is made up of 12 amino acids. The germline V gene has CDR1 MGHRA and CDR2 YSYEKL. Trimming took 4 bases from V and 2 from J, leaving 5 bases between them. CDR3 in amino acids: CASSRPQETQYF. In DNA, the CDR3 is TGCGCCAGCAGCCGGCCGCAAGAGACCCAGTACTTC.

The chain links TRBV27 to TRBJ1-5, with TRBD1 matching over 7 bases. Losses at the gene ends were 6 bases for V and 3 bases for J; bases not matched to a gene: 5. Germline V gives CDR1 MNHEY, CDR2 SMNVEV (reference sequence). The CDR3 covers 14 residues. CDR3 loop: CASRLTGNNQPQHF. CDR3 DNA: TGTGCCAGCAGACTGACAGGGAACAATCAGCCCCAGCATTTT.

The chain is built from TRBV5-1 and TRBJ1-1, with TRBD1 as a possible D gene (5 bases). V lost 0 bases and J 7 bases, leaving 10 bases between the germline ends. Germline CDR1 SGHRS, CDR2 YFSETQ. This CDR3 has 13 amino acids. The DNA for the CDR3 is TGCGCCAGCAGCTTGGCAGGGAAGGATGAAGCTTTCTTT. Translating it yields CASSLAGKDEAFF.

The chain recombines TRBV5-6 with TRBJ2-1; 9 bases match TRBD1. The CDR3 consists of 15 residues. V was clipped by 4 bases and J by 3 bases; unmatched bases: 5. Per germline, CDR1 SGHDT and CDR2 YYEEEE. Here the CDR3 DNA reads TGTGCCAGCAGCCTAACGGGACAGGGCTACAATGAGCAGTTCTTC. It translates to CASSLTGQGYNEQFF.

CDR3 in amino acids: CASSEEVSGPYEQYF. The CDR3 bases are TGTGCCAGCAGTGAAGAGGTTAGCGGGCCCTACGAGCAGTACTTC. The chain uses TRBV2 and TRBJ2-7; 7 positions match TRBD2. Germline V lookup: CDR1 SNHLY, CDR2 FYNNEI. The CDR3 loop spans 15 amino acids. Trimming at V came to 1 base and at J to 2 bases, leaving 5 bases not matched to a gene.

The V gene is TRBV30, the J gene TRBJ1-5; D may be TRBD1 (5 bases). V was cut by 1 base and J by 7 bases, with 26 bases left in between. Per the germline V gene, CDR1 is GTSNPN and CDR2 is SVGIG (reference sequence). There are 18 residues in the CDR3. CDR3 coding DNA: TGTGCCTGGAGTGCCAGATCCTATATGACAGATCCGACCCAGCCCCAGCATTTT. This encodes CAWSARSYMTDPTQPQHF.

The gene calls are TRBV5-8 and TRBJ1-5, with D unclear. Germline loops: CDR1 SGHTS, CDR2 YDEGEE. The CDR3 runs to 15 residues. The V and J ends lost 0 bases and 6 bases respectively, with 13 bases between them. The chain's CDR3 is CASSLAWGGGQPQHF. CDR3 bases: TGTGCCAGCAGCTTGGCCTGGGGAGGCGGTCAGCCCCAGCATTTT.

This chain uses TRBV19 with TRBJ1-5, with 7 bases lining up with TRBD1. The CDR3 extends over 17 amino acids. Trimming took 5 bases from V and 0 from J; bases not matched to a gene: 10. The germline V gene has CDR1 LNHDA and CDR2 SQIVND (reference sequence). The CDR3 DNA sequence: TGTGCCAGTAGTGTGAGGCGGGACAGCTATAGCAATCAGCCCCAGCATTTT. Encoded protein: CASSVRRDSYSNQPQHF.

The J gene is TRBJ1-1, the V gene TRBV4-1; D is uncertain. V was cut by 4 bases and J by 11 bases, with 20 bases left in between. Looked up from germline, CDR1 is MGHRA and CDR2 is YSYEKL. CDR3 size: 14 residues. The CDR3 DNA is TGCGCCAGCAGCCCTAGGGAGGGCGGCATCTTTGCTTTCTTT. Its protein product is CASSPREGGIFAFF.

This rearrangement joins TRBV5-1 to TRBJ2-1; 13 positions agree with TRBD2. The CDR3 is made up of 13 amino acids. The germline V gene encodes CDR1 SGHRS and CDR2 YFSETQ. J was trimmed by 10 bases and V by 4 bases; bases with no gene match: 2. The CDR3 reads CASSLGLAGEQFF. For the CDR3, the DNA is TGCGCCAGCAGCCTGGGACTAGCGGGGGAGCAGTTCTTC.

This rearrangement joins TRBV7-8 to TRBJ1-1, with 7 bases fitting TRBD1. The CDR3 spans 14 residues. CDR1 is SGHVS and CDR2 is FQNEAQ in the germline V gene. The V gene end was trimmed by 6 bases and the J gene end by 3 bases; junction bases not matched to a gene: 7. The CDR3 loop reads CASSSQGMYTEAFF. In nucleotides, the CDR3 is TGTGCCAGCAGTTCACAGGGGATGTACACTGAAGCTTTCTTT.

The gene calls are TRBV27 and TRBJ1-1; 10 nucleotides line up with TRBD1. CDR1 and CDR2 (germline): MNHEY, SMNVEV (reference sequence). This CDR3 is built from 16 residues. V was pared by 5 bases and J by 0 bases, with 6 bases of the junction left unmatched. The CDR3 sequence is CASSPRTGGLNTEAFF. DNA of the CDR3: TGTGCCAGCAGTCCTCGGACAGGGGGTCTGAACACTGAAGCTTTCTTT.

V and J are TRBV6-5 and TRBJ1-2; 7 bases fit TRBD1. Losses at the gene ends were 6 bases for V and 8 bases for J; bases not matched to a gene: 9. Germline V gives CDR1 MNHEY, CDR2 SVGAGI. This CDR3 comprises 13 residues. The CDR3 DNA is TGTGCCAGCAGAAGAGAGGGGGCTCGAGGCTACACCTTC. Its protein product is CASRREGARGYTF.

In DNA, the CDR3 is TGTGCCAGCAACGGACTAGCGGGAGGGCCGCCCTACGAGCAGTACTTC. It yields the protein CASNGLAGGPPYEQYF. V gene TRBV6-6 combines with J gene TRBJ2-7; 15 bases are a match to TRBD2. Germline assignment: CDR1 MNHNY and CDR2 SVGAGI (reference sequence). Trimming cost V 7 bases and J 2 bases; bases outside gene matches: 6. This CDR3 spans 16 amino acids.

The CDR3 DNA reads TGTGCCAGCAGCGTTCTAGCGGGGGGATTCACAGATACGCAGTATTTT. Amino acids: CASSVLAGGFTDTQYF. The chain combines TRBV9 with TRBJ2-3; 11 bases match TRBD2. The CDR3 covers 16 residues. Trimming at V came to 2 bases and at J to 2 bases, leaving 4 bases not matched to a gene. Germline V gene lookup returns CDR1 SGDLS and CDR2 YYNGEE.

This chain joins TRBV28 and TRBJ1-2, with a possible D match to TRBD1 (6 bases). This CDR3 region has 14 residues. Trimming stripped 2 bases from V and 4 bases from J, with 11 bases between. The germline V gene has CDR1 MDHEN and CDR2 SYDVKM. CDR3 sequence: CASSLGDTFYGYTF. The CDR3 DNA reads as TGTGCCAGCAGTTTAGGGGACACCTTCTATGGCTACACCTTC.

The chain joins TRBV19 to TRBJ2-7; D might be TRBD1 (6 bases). V dropped 4 bases and J dropped 1 base, with 14 bases sitting between them. CDR3 length: 15 residues. Germline V lookup: CDR1 LNHDA, CDR2 SQIVND (reference sequence). The CDR3 loop is CASSRKGDVSYEQYF. The CDR3 DNA follows: TGTGCCAGTAGTAGAAAGGGGGACGTTTCCTACGAGCAGTACTTC.

The chain links TRBV4-1 to TRBJ1-1, with D uncertain. Germline V lookup: CDR1 MGHRA, CDR2 YSYEKL. This CDR3 region has 12 residues. Trimming stripped 3 bases from V and 1 base from J, with 3 bases between. Here the CDR3 reads CASSHGNTEAFF. In DNA form, the CDR3 reads TGCGCCAGCAGCCACGGGAACACTGAAGCTTTCTTT.

The chain couples TRBV7-8 to TRBJ1-1; TRBD1 might be the D (5 bases). V lost 3 bases, J lost 0 bases, and 14 bases lay in between. Germline V CDR1 and CDR2: SGHVS, FQNEAQ. The CDR3 extends over 16 amino acids. For the CDR3, the DNA is TGTGCCAGCAGCTTTAGCCCGACAGCTATGAACACTGAAGCTTTCTTT. Translating it yields CASSFSPTAMNTEAFF.

The V and J genes are TRBV7-6 and TRBJ2-7; TRBD2 matches 12 bases. The CDR3 has 16 residues. CDR1 is SGHVS and CDR2 is FNYEAQ in the germline V gene. J was trimmed by 4 bases and V by 1 base; bases with no gene match: 5. The CDR3 sequence: CASSLDTSGRWYEQYF. In DNA, the CDR3 is TGTGCCAGCAGCTTAGATACTAGCGGGAGGTGGTACGAGCAGTACTTC.

This clone has a single count. CDR3 region: CAISESTPGQGGEQYF. CDR3 nucleotide sequence: TGTGCCATCAGTGAGTCCACCCCGGGACAGGGGGGCGAGCAGTACTTC. The chain couples TRBV10-3 to TRBJ2-7; the match to TRBD1 covers 11 bases. Germline loops: CDR1 ENHRY, CDR2 SYGVKD. J was trimmed by 6 bases and V by 0 bases; bases with no gene match: 7. There are 16 residues in the CDR3.

The CDR3 is CASSVGGNPQETQYF. CDR3 sequence (DNA): TGTGCCAGCAGCGTAGGAGGGAATCCCCAAGAGACCCAGTACTTC. V usage is TRBV9 and J usage is TRBJ2-5; weak D call: TRBD2 (5 bases). The V gene lost 0 bases and the J gene lost 1 base, with 10 bases spanning the gap. This CDR3 spans 15 amino acids. The germline V gene has CDR1 SGDLS and CDR2 YYNGEE.

This clone turned up a few times. The same CDR3 can be traced to other DNA sequences in this sample. V usage is TRBV27 and J usage is TRBJ2-7; 10 bases agree with TRBD1. This CDR3 contains 14 residues. The ends lost 5 bases at V and 4 bases at J; junction bases unmatched: 5. CDR1 and CDR2 from the germline V gene are MNHEY and SMNVEV (reference sequence). The CDR3 bases are TGTGCCAGCAGTAGCCGGGACAGGGGTTACGAGCAGTACTTC. Amino acid sequence: CASSSRDRGYEQYF.

The V gene is TRBV30, the J gene TRBJ1-1; D gene ambiguous. The V end lost 6 bases, the J end lost 8 bases, and 13 bases lay between the germline ends. CDR3 size: 11 residues. Looked up from germline, CDR1 is GTSNPN and CDR2 is SVGIG (reference sequence). The DNA for the CDR3 is TGTGCCTGCTTAGAGCCGTTCGAAGCTTTCTTT. Amino acid sequence: CACLEPFEAFF.

This clone was observed once. The chain recombines TRBV4-1 with TRBJ2-1; 8 nucleotides match TRBD2. This CDR3 has 16 residues. V lost 6 bases and J lost 7; bases outside the gene matches: 14. Germline lookup yields CDR1 MGHRA and CDR2 YSYEKL. CDR3 in amino acids: CASRRPGGRAPNEQFF. Here the CDR3 DNA reads TGCGCCAGCAGACGACCGGGGGGGAGGGCCCCGAATGAGCAGTTCTTC.